A selection of T cell receptor beta chains follows, all from one sample in a study of lymphopenia after photon versus proton radiotherapy. TCRdb keeps only in-frame clones here, not all; method: immunoSEQ multiplex PCR. The sample comprises roughly 38,000 clones, about 90% of which are singletons, and roughly 15% rests with the top ten. Sequenced here: peripheral blood, sampled from a patient treated with photon-based radiotherapy. The receptors derive from a man between 60 and 75 years old with cholangiocarcinoma. Both conserved end residues are part of each CDR3.

V	J	CDR3
TRBV28	TRBJ1-2	CASSGTGRYGYTF
TRBV6-1	TRBJ2-1	CASSASDEQFF
TRBV5-5	TRBJ1-3	CASSLPGSGNTIYF
TRBV19	TRBJ2-2	CASRTSGNTGELFF
TRBV29-1	TRBJ2-7	CSVHTGTGGYEQYF
TRBV19	TRBJ1-1	CASQPPPGQVPNTEAFF
TRBV11-3	TRBJ2-7	CASSTSWGGQGTSNEQYF
TRBV4-3	TRBJ1-1	CASSQDPGDGKAFF
TRBV7-9	TRBJ2-3	CASSPVGGRADTQYF
TRBV10-3	TRBJ1-4	CAISEPRDSPGKLFF
TRBV7-9	TRBJ2-5	CASSLVPIQETQYF
TRBV7-9	TRBJ2-1	CASSLDWANEQFF
TRBV28	TRBJ1-6	CASRSLIPGGGTGALHF
TRBV13	TRBJ2-1	CASSSLTRTSGKPYNEQFF
TRBV19	TRBJ1-5	CASSPGLGVNQPQHF
TRBV6-1	TRBJ2-7	CASGQFYEQYF
TRBV10-1	TRBJ1-5	CASSEGNQPQHF
TRBV27	TRBJ2-1	CASSLYGGRQFF
TRBV5-1	TRBJ2-1	CASSLPIAGVSGEQFF
TRBV10-2	TRBJ1-1	CASSEYKMNTEAFF
TRBV28	TRBJ1-2	CASSTPGGLGYTF
TRBV7-9	TRBJ2-4	CASSPEVGQHHQYF
TRBV28	TRBJ2-7	CASSTRETGGDEQYF
TRBV10-3	TRBJ1-6	CAIRGDWGSPLHF
TRBV19	TRBJ2-3	CATSTSGSTDTQYF
TRBV6-1	TRBJ2-3	CASSEGHRDTQYF
TRBV28	TRBJ1-5	CASSLWRGYGRQPQHF
TRBV28	TRBJ1-2	CASSAGNYGYTF
TRBV28	TRBJ2-1	CASSLYNEQFF
TRBV19	TRBJ1-2	CASSNPPGGEWYGYTF
TRBV6-5	TRBJ1-3	CASRAGAVNTIYF
TRBV5-1	TRBJ1-1	CASSLFPGDTEAFF
TRBV5-5	TRBJ2-3	CASSFGLALDTQYF
TRBV18	TRBJ2-3	CASSSTDTQYF
TRBV25-1	TRBJ2-1	CASSDVSAGPSYNEQFF
TRBV5-1	TRBJ2-1	CASSWGLAGENEQFF
TRBV13	-	CASSKGPLGLAAGEYEQYF